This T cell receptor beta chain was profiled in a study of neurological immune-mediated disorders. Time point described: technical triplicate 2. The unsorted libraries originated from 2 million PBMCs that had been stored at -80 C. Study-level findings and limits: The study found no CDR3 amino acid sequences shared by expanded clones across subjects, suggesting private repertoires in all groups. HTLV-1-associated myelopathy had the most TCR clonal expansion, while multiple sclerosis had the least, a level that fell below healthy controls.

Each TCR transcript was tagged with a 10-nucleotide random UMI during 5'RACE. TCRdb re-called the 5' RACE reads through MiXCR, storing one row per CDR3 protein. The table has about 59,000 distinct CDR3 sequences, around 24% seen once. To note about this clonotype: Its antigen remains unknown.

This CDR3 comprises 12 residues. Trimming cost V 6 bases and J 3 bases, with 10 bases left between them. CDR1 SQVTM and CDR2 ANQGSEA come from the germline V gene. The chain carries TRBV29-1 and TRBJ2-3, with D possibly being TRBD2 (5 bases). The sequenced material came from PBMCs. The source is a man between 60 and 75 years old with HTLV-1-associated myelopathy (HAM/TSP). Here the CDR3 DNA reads TGCAGCGTGGATACTAGGACAGATACGCAGTATTTT. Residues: CSVDTRTDTQYF.